Listed below are T cell receptor beta chains from one sample, sequenced in a study of blood T cell repertoires in COVID-19. Profiling relied on immunoSEQ multiplex PCR, and the TCRdb table lists in-frame clones only, not all of them. The table includes fewer than 200,000 clones, about 85% detected once. Sequenced input: PBMCs or T cells enriched from blood (not recorded which). These receptors were taken from a woman aged 40 to 50 in a cohort exposed to, infected with or recovered from COVID-19 (not recorded which). Both conserved end residues are part of each CDR3.

V	CDR3
TRBV19	CASSETGEAFYGYTF
TRBV19	CASSVGQSTTNEKLFF
TRBV10-2	CASSVPGPRAQETQYF
TRBV19	CASSRQAPSWPQHF
TRBV5-6	CASSLGLNSPLHF
TRBV7-9	CATAGASSYNEQFF
TRBV5-1	CASSLEGTGEEKLFF
TRBV19	CASSPYITGDHRDTGELFF
TRBV27	CASSLNMNTEAFF
TRBV5-1	CASSNPTEEAFF
TRBV11-2	CASSAGVGELFF
TRBV27	CASGPPPQNTGELFF
TRBV2	CASKETSGTGELFF
TRBV7-6	CASSPGPGEGGEQYF